Listed here is a single TCR beta chain. This record comes from a study of blood T cell repertoires in COVID-19. The CDR3 is 17 amino acids. Germline-derived CDR1 and CDR2 are LNHDA and SQIVND (reference sequence). With 5 bases removed from V and 8 bases from J, the gap between germline ends came to 24 bases. Original data processing: The assay estimated nucleated cells by amplifying reference gene primers. The protocol was immunoSEQ multiplex PCR, while the TCRdb copy is restricted to in-frame clones and leaves out a portion. V and J calls and clone size come straight from that table; D and trimming were deduced from the DNA. The profile shows 26,000 or so clones, around 92% of them singletons.

This receptor was obtained from a human donor in a cohort sampled during active COVID-19. The sequencing input was peripheral blood. The chain links TRBV19 to TRBJ1-4; possibly TRBD1 for D (6 bases). The CDR3 spells CASSFPQGSNHREKLFF. In DNA, the CDR3 is TGTGCCAGTAGTTTTCCTCAGGGGAGCAATCACAGGGAAAAACTGTTTTTT.